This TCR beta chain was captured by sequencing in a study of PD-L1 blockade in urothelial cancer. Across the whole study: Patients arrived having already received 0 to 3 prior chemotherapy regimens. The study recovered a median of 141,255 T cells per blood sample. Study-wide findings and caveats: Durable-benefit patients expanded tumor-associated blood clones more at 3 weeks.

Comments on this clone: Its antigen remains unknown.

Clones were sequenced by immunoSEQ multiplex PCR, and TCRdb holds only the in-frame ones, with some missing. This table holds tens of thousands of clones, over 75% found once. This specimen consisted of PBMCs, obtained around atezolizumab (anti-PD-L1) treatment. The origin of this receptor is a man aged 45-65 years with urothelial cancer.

Here the CDR3 reads CASSEAGTDTQYF. As DNA, the CDR3 is TGTGCCAGCAGTGAGGCGGGGACGGATACGCAGTATTTT. The chain joins TRBV2 to TRBJ2-3; tentative D call: TRBD2 (6 bases). The germline CDR1 and CDR2 sequences are SNHLY and FYNNEI. This CDR3 comprises 13 residues. V gave up 3 bases and J gave up 6 bases, with 10 bases separating them.